This entry describes one T cell receptor beta chain. This CDR3 has 14 amino acids. CDR1 is SEHNR, CDR2 FQNEAQ, per germline (reference sequence). V gave up 7 bases and J gave up 0 bases, with 10 bases separating them. Assay used: immunoSEQ multiplex PCR; TCRdb lists only in-frame clones, some missing. The sample includes 130,000 or so clones, 75% to 90% of them seen just once. This record belongs to a study of T cell responses to AZD1222 COVID-19 vaccine. The sequencing used peripheral blood, collected on day 0 of AZD1222 vaccination. The source of this sequence is an adult in good health. The chain links TRBV7-9 to TRBJ2-1; D remains ambiguous. The CDR3 bases are TGTGCCAGCATCGATACCTACTCCTACAATGAGCAGTTCTTC. Its protein is CASIDTYSYNEQFF.